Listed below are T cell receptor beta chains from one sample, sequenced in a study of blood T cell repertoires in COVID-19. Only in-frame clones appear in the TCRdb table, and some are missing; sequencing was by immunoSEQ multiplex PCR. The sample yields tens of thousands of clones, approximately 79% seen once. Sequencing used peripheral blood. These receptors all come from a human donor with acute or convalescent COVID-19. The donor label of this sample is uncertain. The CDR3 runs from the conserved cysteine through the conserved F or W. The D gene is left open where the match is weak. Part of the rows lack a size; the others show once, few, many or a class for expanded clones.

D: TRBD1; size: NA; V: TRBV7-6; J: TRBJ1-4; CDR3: CASSLDRGANEKLFF; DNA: TGTGCCAGCAGCCTGGACAGGGGAGCTAATGAAAAACTGTTTTTT
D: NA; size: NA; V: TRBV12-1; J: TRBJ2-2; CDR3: CASSPDLREMSNTGELFF; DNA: TGTGCCAGCAGCCCCGATCTCAGGGAAATGTCTAACACCGGGGAGCTGTTTTTT
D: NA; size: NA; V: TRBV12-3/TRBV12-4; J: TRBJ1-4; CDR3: CASSRQAREKLFF; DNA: TGTGCCAGCAGCCGACAGGCGCGGGAAAAACTGTTTTTT
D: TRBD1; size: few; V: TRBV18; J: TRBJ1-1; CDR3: CASSPGTGNTEAFF; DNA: TGTGCCAGCTCCCCCGGGACAGGGAACACTGAAGCTTTCTTT
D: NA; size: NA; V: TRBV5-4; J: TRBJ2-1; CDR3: CASSQAGYSNEQFF; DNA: TGTGCCAGCAGCCAGGCCGGATATTCCAATGAGCAGTTCTTC
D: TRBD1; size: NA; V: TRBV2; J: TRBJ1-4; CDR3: CASSQGVEKLFF; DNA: TGTGCCAGCAGCCAGGGGGTCGAAAAACTGTTTTTT
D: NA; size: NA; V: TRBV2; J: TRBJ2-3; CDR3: CASSVGDTGTDTQYF; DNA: TGTGCCAGCAGTGTTGGGGACACAGGCACAGATACGCAGTATTTT
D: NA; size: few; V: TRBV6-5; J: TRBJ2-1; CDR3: CASTRYNEQFF; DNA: TGTGCCAGCACCCGCTACAATGAGCAGTTCTTC
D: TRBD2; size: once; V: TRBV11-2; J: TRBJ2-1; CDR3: CASSWREGRGEQFF; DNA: TGTGCCAGCTCGTGGCGGGAGGGCCGAGGTGAGCAGTTCTTC
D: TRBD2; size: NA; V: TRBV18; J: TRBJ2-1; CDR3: CASSPQREVYEQFF; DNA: TGTGCCAGCTCACCACAGCGGGAGGTATATGAGCAGTTCTTC
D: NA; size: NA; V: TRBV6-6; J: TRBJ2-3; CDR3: CASSSLYMADTQYF; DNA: TGTGCCAGCAGTTCCCTCTATATGGCAGATACGCAGTATTTT
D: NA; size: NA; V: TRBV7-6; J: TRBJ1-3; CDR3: CASSLVDGRATGNTIYF; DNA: TGTGCCAGCAGCTTAGTGGACGGCAGGGCAACCGGAAACACCATATATTTT
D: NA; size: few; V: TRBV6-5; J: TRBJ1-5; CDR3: CASGPYGWPQHF; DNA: TGTGCCAGCGGGCCCTACGGATGGCCCCAGCATTTT
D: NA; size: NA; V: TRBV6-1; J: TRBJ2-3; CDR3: CASSEGIPRGGQGTQYF; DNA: TGTGCCAGCAGTGAAGGGATACCTAGGGGGGGTCAGGGTACGCAGTATTTT
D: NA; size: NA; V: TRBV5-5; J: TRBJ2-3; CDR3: CASSLRWGGDTQYF; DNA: TGTGCCAGCAGCCTACGCTGGGGAGGAGATACGCAGTATTTT